The 4 T cell receptor beta chains below were found in one sample sequenced in a study of memory CD4+ T cells and cytomegalovirus serostatus (dated by TCRdb to about 2019). Libraries came from the immunoSEQ multiplex PCR assay. Entries here come from immuneACCESS through TCRdb and include only in-frame sequences with V and J called. Some clones fail to appear in such tables; in the studies checked, an unresolved V gene covers under half of the shortfall, and the cause of the remainder is unknown. The table for this sample lists tens of thousands of clones; roughly 80% of them were counted only once. 0.6% to 0.65% of the sample belongs to the ten largest clones. A FACSAria II was used to sort memory CD4+ T cells, defined as single viable CD3+CD4+CD8-CD45RO+ cells. Sequences were obtained from memory CD4+ T cells from blood. All receptors derive from an adult in good health and CMV-seronegative. Some clones in this sample may be carry-over from other donors' samples.

The V call is TRBV4-3, the J call TRBJ1-2; 8 nucleotides align to TRBD1. The junction had 8 bases not matched to a gene; V was cut back by 0 bases and J by 5 bases. CDR1 and CDR2 (germline): LGHNA, YSLEER. The length of the CDR3 is 16 residues. CDR3 in DNA: TGCGCCAGCAGCCAAGATCTGGGACAGGACCCTTATGGCTACACCTTC. Amino acid sequence: CASSQDLGQDPYGYTF.

The rearrangement links TRBV18 to TRBJ2-5, with D hard to call. Germline V gene data show CDR1 as KGHSH and CDR2 as LQKENI. The V end lost 3 bases, the J end lost 3 bases, and 8 bases lay between the germline ends. The CDR3 runs to 13 residues. CDR3 nucleotides: TGTGCCAGCTCACCGCTGCGGAAAGAGACCCAGTACTTC. Amino acids: CASSPLRKETQYF.

This clone was seen only a few times. This chain joins TRBV27 and TRBJ1-5, with D hard to call. In germline, CDR1 is MNHEY, CDR2 SMNVEV (reference sequence). The CDR3 loop spans 16 amino acids. V lost 0 bases to trimming and J lost 0 bases, with 9 bases between them. CDR3 sequence reads: CASSLSYETSNQPQHF. In DNA, the CDR3 is TGTGCCAGCAGTTTATCCTACGAAACTAGCAATCAGCCCCAGCATTTT.

CDR3 in amino acids: CASSTQTSGTEAFF. The CDR3 DNA sequence: TGTGCCAGCTCGACACAAACTAGCGGCACTGAAGCTTTCTTT. The V gene is TRBV18, the J gene TRBJ1-1; D gene ambiguous. The germline gives CDR1 KGHSH, CDR2 LQKENI. The V end lost 6 bases, the J end lost 4 bases, and 15 bases lay between the germline ends. The CDR3 spans 14 residues.